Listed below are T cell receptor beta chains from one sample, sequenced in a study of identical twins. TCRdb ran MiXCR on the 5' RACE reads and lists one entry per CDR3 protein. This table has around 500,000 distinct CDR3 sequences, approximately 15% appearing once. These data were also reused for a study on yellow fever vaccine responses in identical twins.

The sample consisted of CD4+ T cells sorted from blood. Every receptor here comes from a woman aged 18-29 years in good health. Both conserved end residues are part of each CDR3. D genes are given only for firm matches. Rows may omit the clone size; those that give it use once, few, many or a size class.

CDR3 DNA: TGTGCCAGCAGCTTAGTCGGAGCGGGAGGTTCCTACGAGCAGTACTTC; CDR3 protein: CASSLVGAGGSYEQYF; clone size: few; D gene: TRBD2; V gene: TRBV7-2; J gene: TRBJ2-7
CDR3 DNA: TGTGCCAGCAGTTACTCGAGATCCAATGAGCAGTTCTTC; CDR3 protein: CASSYSRSNEQFF; clone size: -; D gene: -; V gene: TRBV6-5; J gene: TRBJ2-1
CDR3 DNA: TGTGCCACCAGCAGAGATGGGGTTGGCTCCTACGAGCAGTACTTC; CDR3 protein: CATSRDGVGSYEQYF; clone size: -; D gene: -; V gene: TRBV15; J gene: TRBJ2-7
CDR3 DNA: TGTGCCACCAGTGATTCCGCCGGGACAGGGGGCCACATTCAGTACTTC; CDR3 protein: CATSDSAGTGGHIQYF; clone size: few; D gene: TRBD1; V gene: TRBV24-1; J gene: TRBJ2-4
CDR3 DNA: TGTGCCAGCAGCCGAGCCACGGGGTTCAATGAGCAGTTCTTC; CDR3 protein: CASSRATGFNEQFF; clone size: -; D gene: -; V gene: TRBV14; J gene: TRBJ2-1
CDR3 DNA: TGTGCCAGCAGCTTAATCGGAGGCGGGCTCACAGATACGCAGTATTTT; CDR3 protein: CASSLIGGGLTDTQYF; clone size: few; D gene: -; V gene: TRBV7-2; J gene: TRBJ2-3
CDR3 DNA: TGTGCCAGCAGTTACGGGGGACCCTACGAGCAGTACTTC; CDR3 protein: CASSYGGPYEQYF; clone size: -; D gene: -; V gene: TRBV6-5; J gene: TRBJ2-7
CDR3 DNA: TGTGCCAGCAGCTTCGGGACAGGGTTTTCGGGCTCCTACGAGCAGTACTTC; CDR3 protein: CASSFGTGFSGSYEQYF; clone size: few; D gene: TRBD1; V gene: TRBV7-9; J gene: TRBJ2-7
CDR3 DNA: TGTGCCAGCAGCCTAAACCCACCGGCGGGGGTCATAACAGATACGCAGTATTTT; CDR3 protein: CASSLNPPAGVITDTQYF; clone size: -; D gene: TRBD2; V gene: TRBV27; J gene: TRBJ2-3
CDR3 DNA: TGCGCCAGCAGCCAAGAAGGAGGGAACTACGAGCAGTACTTC; CDR3 protein: CASSQEGGNYEQYF; clone size: -; D gene: -; V gene: TRBV4-1; J gene: TRBJ2-7
CDR3 DNA: TGTGCCAGCAGTTCACTAGGGTTCTCCTACGAGCAGTACTTC; CDR3 protein: CASSSLGFSYEQYF; clone size: -; D gene: -; V gene: TRBV6-5; J gene: TRBJ2-7
CDR3 DNA: TGTGCCAGCAGTGAAGACTCCAAAAATGAGCAGTTCTTC; CDR3 protein: CASSEDSKNEQFF; clone size: few; D gene: -; V gene: TRBV2; J gene: TRBJ2-1
CDR3 DNA: TGTGCCAGCAGCTCCTACACCCAATCCCAAGAGACCCAGTACTTC; CDR3 protein: CASSSYTQSQETQYF; clone size: few; D gene: -; V gene: TRBV7-2; J gene: TRBJ2-5
CDR3 DNA: TGTGCCAGCAGCACTAGCGGGGGTTCCTACAATGAGCAGTTCTTC; CDR3 protein: CASSTSGGSYNEQFF; clone size: few; D gene: TRBD2; V gene: TRBV7-2; J gene: TRBJ2-1
CDR3 DNA: TGTGCCAGCCCACCATCCGGGACAGGTCTAGCCAAAAACATTCAGTACTTC; CDR3 protein: CASPPSGTGLAKNIQYF; clone size: -; D gene: TRBD1; V gene: TRBV28; J gene: TRBJ2-4
CDR3 DNA: TGTGCCAGCAGTCCCTCGGACCGCGGCGAGCAGTACTTC; CDR3 protein: CASSPSDRGEQYF; clone size: many; D gene: -; V gene: TRBV12-3/TRBV12-4; J gene: TRBJ2-7
CDR3 DNA: TGTGCCAGCAGCTTAGCGCTCCGGAATGAGCAGTTCTTC; CDR3 protein: CASSLALRNEQFF; clone size: few; D gene: -; V gene: TRBV7-9; J gene: TRBJ2-1
CDR3 DNA: TGTGCCAGCAGCGAACAGGCCAAGAACACTGAAGCTTTCTTT; CDR3 protein: CASSEQAKNTEAFF; clone size: -; D gene: -; V gene: TRBV7-3; J gene: TRBJ1-1
CDR3 DNA: TGTGCCAGCAGTGCCGGCGGGGCCAGCCAAGAGACCCAGTACTTC; CDR3 protein: CASSAGGASQETQYF; clone size: -; D gene: -; V gene: TRBV2; J gene: TRBJ2-5
CDR3 DNA: TGCAGTGCTCGTCAAGGCGGAGTTTACGAGCAGTACTTC; CDR3 protein: CSARQGGVYEQYF; clone size: few; D gene: -; V gene: TRBV20-1; J gene: TRBJ2-7
CDR3 DNA: TGTGCCAGCAGCTTACAGCGACGCGAGCAGTACTTC; CDR3 protein: CASSLQRREQYF; clone size: many; D gene: -; V gene: TRBV7-2; J gene: TRBJ2-7
CDR3 DNA: TGTGCCACCAACCGTGAGGACAGACCTTACACTGAAGCTTTCTTT; CDR3 protein: CATNREDRPYTEAFF; clone size: -; D gene: -; V gene: TRBV6-2/TRBV6-3; J gene: TRBJ1-1
CDR3 DNA: TGTGCCAGCAGGGAACGGGGGCAAAACACCGGGGAGCTGTTTTTT; CDR3 protein: CASRERGQNTGELFF; clone size: few; D gene: -; V gene: TRBV12-3/TRBV12-4; J gene: TRBJ2-2
CDR3 DNA: TGTGCCAGCACTCGGATACCTCCGGGACAGGGCCTCAATGAGCAGTTCTTC; CDR3 protein: CASTRIPPGQGLNEQFF; clone size: few; D gene: TRBD1; V gene: TRBV2; J gene: TRBJ2-1
CDR3 DNA: TGTGCCAGCAACGCGCAAGGGGTAGATACGCAGTATTTT; CDR3 protein: CASNAQGVDTQYF; clone size: few; D gene: -; V gene: TRBV5-6; J gene: TRBJ2-3
CDR3 DNA: TGCAGTGCTAGCGACGACAGTTTAGGGTTCAGTGGCTACACCTTC; CDR3 protein: CSASDDSLGFSGYTF; clone size: -; D gene: -; V gene: TRBV20-1; J gene: TRBJ1-2
CDR3 DNA: TGCAGCGGGGGACAGACAAACACCGGGGAGCTGTTTTTT; CDR3 protein: CSGGQTNTGELFF; clone size: -; D gene: TRBD1; V gene: TRBV29-1; J gene: TRBJ2-2
CDR3 DNA: TGTGCCAGCAGTACAAGGTGGGATACGCAGTATTTT; CDR3 protein: CASSTRWDTQYF; clone size: -; D gene: -; V gene: TRBV28; J gene: TRBJ2-3
CDR3 DNA: TGTGCCAGCAGTTACGCTTCCAGGGGGCTGAACACTGAAGCTTTCTTT; CDR3 protein: CASSYASRGLNTEAFF; clone size: -; D gene: TRBD1; V gene: TRBV6-5; J gene: TRBJ1-1
CDR3 DNA: TGCGCCAGCAGCTTGGTACAGGGTTCCTACAATGAGCAGTTCTTC; CDR3 protein: CASSLVQGSYNEQFF; clone size: many; D gene: -; V gene: TRBV5-1; J gene: TRBJ2-1
CDR3 DNA: TGTGCCAGCAAACTATCCGGGACAGGGTTTGGCGGGGAGCTGTTTTTT; CDR3 protein: CASKLSGTGFGGELFF; clone size: -; D gene: TRBD1; V gene: TRBV28; J gene: TRBJ2-2
CDR3 DNA: TGTGCCAGCAGTTATTCAGGGATGAACACCGGGGAGCTGTTTTTT; CDR3 protein: CASSYSGMNTGELFF; clone size: -; D gene: -; V gene: TRBV6-5; J gene: TRBJ2-2
CDR3 DNA: TGCAGTGCTAGAGATTTCAAATCCGGGACCTACGAGCAGTACTTC; CDR3 protein: CSARDFKSGTYEQYF; clone size: -; D gene: -; V gene: TRBV20-1; J gene: TRBJ2-7
CDR3 DNA: TGCAGTGCTAGTGCGTTCTCTGGGGCCAACGTCCTGACTTTC; CDR3 protein: CSASAFSGANVLTF; clone size: many; D gene: -; V gene: TRBV20-1; J gene: TRBJ2-6
CDR3 DNA: TGTGCCACCAGCAGACCGGGACAGGGAACAAGTGGGGCCAACGTCCTGACTTTC; CDR3 protein: CATSRPGQGTSGANVLTF; clone size: few; D gene: TRBD1; V gene: TRBV15; J gene: TRBJ2-6
CDR3 DNA: TGCGCCAGCAGCCTGGGGGACAGGGGGGATCAGCCCCAGCATTTT; CDR3 protein: CASSLGDRGDQPQHF; clone size: few; D gene: TRBD1; V gene: TRBV5-1; J gene: TRBJ1-5
CDR3 DNA: TGTGCCAGCAGTAGTCAGCGGGGGTCAGATACGCAGTATTTT; CDR3 protein: CASSSQRGSDTQYF; clone size: -; D gene: TRBD2; V gene: TRBV12-3/TRBV12-4; J gene: TRBJ2-3
CDR3 DNA: TGTGCCAGCAGTGAAAGAGGGGGCGGCAATCAGCCCCAGCATTTT; CDR3 protein: CASSERGGGNQPQHF; clone size: -; D gene: TRBD1; V gene: TRBV6-1; J gene: TRBJ1-5
CDR3 DNA: TGCGCCAGCAGCTTTTCAGGATTGAGCAATCAGCCCCAGCATTTT; CDR3 protein: CASSFSGLSNQPQHF; clone size: few; D gene: -; V gene: TRBV5-1; J gene: TRBJ1-5
CDR3 DNA: TGTGCCAGTAGAAGGACAGGGGCCGGGGAGCTGTTTTTT; CDR3 protein: CASRRTGAGELFF; clone size: many; D gene: TRBD1; V gene: TRBV19; J gene: TRBJ2-2
CDR3 DNA: TGCAGTGCTAGTCTGGGACAGAACTATGGCTACACCTTC; CDR3 protein: CSASLGQNYGYTF; clone size: -; D gene: TRBD1; V gene: TRBV20-1; J gene: TRBJ1-2
CDR3 DNA: TGTGCCAGCAGCCAAGGGGTTGCGGGGGGGCAAGAGACCCAGTACTTC; CDR3 protein: CASSQGVAGGQETQYF; clone size: many; D gene: TRBD2; V gene: TRBV4-2; J gene: TRBJ2-5
CDR3 DNA: TGTGCCAGCAGCCGGAGGGGAGCGGGAGTCTCAGATACGCAGTATTTT; CDR3 protein: CASSRRGAGVSDTQYF; clone size: -; D gene: TRBD2; V gene: TRBV6-1; J gene: TRBJ2-3
CDR3 DNA: TGTGCCAGCAGCCAACCGGGACAGGGCGGCTACACCTTC; CDR3 protein: CASSQPGQGGYTF; clone size: -; D gene: TRBD1; V gene: TRBV3-1; J gene: TRBJ1-2